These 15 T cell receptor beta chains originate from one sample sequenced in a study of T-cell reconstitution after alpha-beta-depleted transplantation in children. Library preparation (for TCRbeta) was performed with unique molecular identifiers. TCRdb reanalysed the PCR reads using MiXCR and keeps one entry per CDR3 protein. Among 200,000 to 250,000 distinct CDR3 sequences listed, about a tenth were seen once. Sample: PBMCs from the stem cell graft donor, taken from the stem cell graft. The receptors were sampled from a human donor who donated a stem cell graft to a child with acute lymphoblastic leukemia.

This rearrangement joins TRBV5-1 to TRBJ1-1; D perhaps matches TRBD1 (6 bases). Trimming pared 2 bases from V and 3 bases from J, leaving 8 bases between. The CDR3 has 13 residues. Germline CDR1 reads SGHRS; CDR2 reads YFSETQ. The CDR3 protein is CASSLRTDTEAFF. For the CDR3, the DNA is TGCGCCAGCAGCTTACGGACAGACACTGAAGCTTTCTTT.

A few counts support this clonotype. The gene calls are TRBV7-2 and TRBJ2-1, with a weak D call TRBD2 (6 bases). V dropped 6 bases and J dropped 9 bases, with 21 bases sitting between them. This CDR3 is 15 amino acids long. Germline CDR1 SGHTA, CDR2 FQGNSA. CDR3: CASSLGGRTTIEQFF. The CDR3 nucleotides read TGTGCCAGCAGTCTGGGGGGACGAACGACTATTGAGCAGTTCTTC.

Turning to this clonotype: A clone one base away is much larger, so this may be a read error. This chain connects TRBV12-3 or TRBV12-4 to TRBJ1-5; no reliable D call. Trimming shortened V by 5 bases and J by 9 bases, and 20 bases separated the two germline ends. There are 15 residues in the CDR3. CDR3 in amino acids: CASSQRALGDRPQHF. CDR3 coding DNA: TGTGCCAGCAGTCAGAGGGCCTTGGGAGATCGGCCCCAGCATTTT.

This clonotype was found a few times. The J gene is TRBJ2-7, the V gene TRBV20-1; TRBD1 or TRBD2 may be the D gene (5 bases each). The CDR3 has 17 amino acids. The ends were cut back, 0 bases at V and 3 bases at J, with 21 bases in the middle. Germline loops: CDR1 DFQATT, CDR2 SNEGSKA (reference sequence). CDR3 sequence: CSARDIDSRIGDYEQYF. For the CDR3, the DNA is TGCAGTGCTAGAGATATTGACAGCCGGATCGGGGACTACGAGCAGTACTTC.

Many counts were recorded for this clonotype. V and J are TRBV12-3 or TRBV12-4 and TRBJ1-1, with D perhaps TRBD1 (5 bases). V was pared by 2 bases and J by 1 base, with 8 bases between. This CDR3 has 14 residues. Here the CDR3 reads CASSLRGRNTEAFF. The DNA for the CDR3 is TGTGCCAGCAGTTTACGGGGGAGGAACACTGAAGCTTTCTTT.

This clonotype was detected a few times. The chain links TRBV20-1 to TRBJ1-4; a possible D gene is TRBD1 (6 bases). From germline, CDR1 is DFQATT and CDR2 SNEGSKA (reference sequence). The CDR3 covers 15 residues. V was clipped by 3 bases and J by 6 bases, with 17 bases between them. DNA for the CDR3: TGCAGTGCTAGGACATACAGGGACCCTTATGAAAAACTGTTTTTT. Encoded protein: CSARTYRDPYEKLFF.

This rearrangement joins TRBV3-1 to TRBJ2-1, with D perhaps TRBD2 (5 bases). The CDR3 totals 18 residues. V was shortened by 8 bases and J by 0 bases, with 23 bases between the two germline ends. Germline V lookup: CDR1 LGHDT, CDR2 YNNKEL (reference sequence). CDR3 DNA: TGTGCCAGCTGTTTATGGCACATCGGTGGAGGCTCCTACAATGAGCAGTTCTTC. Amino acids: CASCLWHIGGGSYNEQFF.

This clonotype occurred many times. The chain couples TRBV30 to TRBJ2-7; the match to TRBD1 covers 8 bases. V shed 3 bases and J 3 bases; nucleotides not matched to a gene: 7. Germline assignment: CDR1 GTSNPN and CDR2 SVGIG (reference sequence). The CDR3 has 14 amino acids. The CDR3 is CAWSDSTGDYEQYF. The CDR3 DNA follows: TGTGCCTGGAGCGATTCGACAGGGGACTACGAGCAGTACTTC.

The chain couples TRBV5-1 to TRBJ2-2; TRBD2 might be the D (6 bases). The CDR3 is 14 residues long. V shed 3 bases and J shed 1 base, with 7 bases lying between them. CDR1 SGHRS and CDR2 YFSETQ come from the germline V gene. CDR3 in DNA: TGCGCCAGCAGCTGGGGGGTGAACACCGGGGAGCTGTTTTTT. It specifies CASSWGVNTGELFF.

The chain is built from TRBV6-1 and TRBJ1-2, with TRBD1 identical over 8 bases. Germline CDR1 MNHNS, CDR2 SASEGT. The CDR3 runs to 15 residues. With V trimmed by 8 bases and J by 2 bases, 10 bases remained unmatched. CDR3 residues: CASGTGLDLNYGYTF. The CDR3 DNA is TGTGCCAGCGGGACAGGCCTTGATTTAAACTATGGCTACACCTTC.

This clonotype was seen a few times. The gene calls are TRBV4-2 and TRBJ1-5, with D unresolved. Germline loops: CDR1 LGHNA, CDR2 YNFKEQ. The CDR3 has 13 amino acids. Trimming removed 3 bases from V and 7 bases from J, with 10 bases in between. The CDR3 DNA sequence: TGTGCCAGCAGCCAGGATGACGGGCAGCCCCAGCATTTT. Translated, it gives CASSQDDGQPQHF.

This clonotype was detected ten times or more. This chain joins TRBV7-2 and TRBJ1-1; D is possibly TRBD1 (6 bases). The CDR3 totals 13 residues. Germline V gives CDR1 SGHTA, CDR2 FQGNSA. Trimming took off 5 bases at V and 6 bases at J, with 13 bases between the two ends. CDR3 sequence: CASSPTEGAEAFF. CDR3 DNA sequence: TGTGCCAGCAGCCCCACGGAGGGGGCTGAAGCTTTCTTT.

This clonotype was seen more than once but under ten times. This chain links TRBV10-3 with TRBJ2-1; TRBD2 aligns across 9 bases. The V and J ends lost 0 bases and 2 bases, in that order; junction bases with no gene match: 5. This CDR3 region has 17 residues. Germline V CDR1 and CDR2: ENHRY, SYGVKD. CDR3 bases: TGTGCCATCAGTGAGTCCCAGACTAGCGGACCCTACAATGAGCAGTTCTTC. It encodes CAISESQTSGPYNEQFF.

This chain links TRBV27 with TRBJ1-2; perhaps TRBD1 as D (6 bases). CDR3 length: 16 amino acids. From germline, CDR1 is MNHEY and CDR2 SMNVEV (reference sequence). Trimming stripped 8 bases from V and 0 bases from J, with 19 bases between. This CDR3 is CASSQGRATANYGYTF. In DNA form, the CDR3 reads TGTGCCAGCTCGCAGGGGAGGGCCACAGCTAACTATGGCTACACCTTC.

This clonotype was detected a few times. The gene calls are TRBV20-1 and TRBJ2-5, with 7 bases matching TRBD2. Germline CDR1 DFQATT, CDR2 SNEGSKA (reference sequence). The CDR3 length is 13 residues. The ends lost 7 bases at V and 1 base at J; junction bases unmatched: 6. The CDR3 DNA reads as TGCAGTGTGGGAGGGCAGCGCCAAGAGACCCAGTACTTC. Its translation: CSVGGQRQETQYF.